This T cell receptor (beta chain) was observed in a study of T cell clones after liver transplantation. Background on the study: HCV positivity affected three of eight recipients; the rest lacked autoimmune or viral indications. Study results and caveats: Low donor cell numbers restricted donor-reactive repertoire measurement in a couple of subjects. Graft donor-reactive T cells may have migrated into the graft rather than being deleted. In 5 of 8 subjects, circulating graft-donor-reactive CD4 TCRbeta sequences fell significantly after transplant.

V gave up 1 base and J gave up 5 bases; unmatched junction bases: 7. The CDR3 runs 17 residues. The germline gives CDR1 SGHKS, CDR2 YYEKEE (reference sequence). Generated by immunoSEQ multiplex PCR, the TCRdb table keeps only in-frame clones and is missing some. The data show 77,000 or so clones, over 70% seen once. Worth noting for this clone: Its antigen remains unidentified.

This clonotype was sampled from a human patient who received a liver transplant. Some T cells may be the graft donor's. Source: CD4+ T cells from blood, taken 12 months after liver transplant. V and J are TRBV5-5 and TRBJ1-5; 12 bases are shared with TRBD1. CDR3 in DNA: TGTGCCAGCAGCTTGTTGGGACAGGGGGCAGGCGATCAGCCCCAGCATTTT. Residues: CASSLLGQGAGDQPQHF.